This TCR beta chain appears in the sequencing data of a study of Ad26.COV2.S vaccination and SARS-CoV-2 variants. Whole-study results and caveats: The authors reported substantial breadth in spike-specific CD8+ and CD4+ T cell responses after vaccination.

Profiled with immunoSEQ multiplex PCR; TCRdb holds only in-frame clones, not every one. The sample has about 260,000 clones; roughly 87% are singletons. Stated treatment: some 20 received Ad26.COV2.S at low or high dose, single or two shots; about 5 received placebo; per-sample allocation not given. Samples were taken on day 63 after the first vaccine or placebo injection. It was an adult aged 18-55 years in Boston who was the donor. Ad26 vector vaccine expressed Wuhan-strain SARS-CoV-2 spike. This clone came up a few times. Antigen unknown. Germline CDR1 is SQVTM and CDR2 is ANQGSEA. This CDR3 contains 14 residues. V lost 4 bases and J lost 4; bases outside the gene matches: 7.

The receptor was isolated from a person between 18 and 65 years old who received the Ad26.COV2.S COVID-19 vaccine or a placebo. This chain joins TRBV29-1 and TRBJ1-5, with 7 bases matching TRBD1. This specimen was peripheral blood, taken in a trial of Ad26.COV2.S vaccine versus placebo. For the CDR3, the DNA is TGCAGCGTTGGGGACAGCCGTTCGAATCAGCCCCAGCATTTT. Translation gives CSVGDSRSNQPQHF.